This T cell receptor beta chain comes out of a study of blood T cell repertoires in COVID-19. Background on the study: Sites in the United States, Italy and Spain provided acute and convalescent COVID-19 samples. In each case, the material was cDNA or gDNA derived from T cells, B-cell-depleted T cells, or PBMCs.

CDR1 and CDR2 (germline): KGHSH, LQKENI. The length of the CDR3 is 15 residues. V lost 4 bases and J lost 4; bases outside the gene matches: 7. The method was immunoSEQ multiplex PCR; TCRdb's version includes in-frame clones alone and lacks a portion of them. The profile shows 98,000 or so clones, around nine tenths of them singletons. The chain uses TRBV18 and TRBJ1-2, with TRBD1 identical over 9 bases. The clonotype originates from a human donor in a cohort sampled during active COVID-19. Material: peripheral blood. CDR3 loop: CASSRGTGGGYGYTF. Here the CDR3 DNA reads TGTGCCAGCTCACGGGGCACAGGGGGCGGCTATGGCTACACCTTC.